The text below deals with one T cell receptor (beta chain). The antigen it recognizes is unknown. No clone much larger than this one lies a single base away; base qualities are absent. For repertoire sequencing, the TCR beta CDR3 regions were amplified from RNA transcripts. HTBI primers and the Qiagen OneStep RT-PCR kit were used in a first-round RT-PCR, which was followed by a second-round multiplex PCR, size selection and purification. The libraries underwent paired-end sequencing with 100 bp reads on an Illumina HiSeq2000. The study's processing was this. SOAPnuke was used to process the reads, removing any read that contained adapters or uncalled bases, had a mean Phred below 15, or lacked an exact match to the constant primer or identifier. COPE v1.2.5 was used to merge high-quality paired reads. Clonotypes were defined as unique nucleotide sequences and were aligned to IMGT TRB V, D and J references using MiTCR v1.1. Analysis was restricted to V-J combinations with a frequency above 0.0001, which covered just over 98% of repertoires. For each V-J combination, a TCR clonal expansion and chaos score was defined as the ratio of F50 clonal expansion to chaos observed in the TCRdist matrix. Welch's t-statistics and random forest were used to reduce the features to 10 to 15 V-J combinations, which were then used as input to a naive Bayes classifier. Thyroid-blood repertoire similarity was quantified with the Morisita-Horn index. Using fastp at Q25 and MiXCR, TCRdb reprocessed the public reads and kept productive beta chains. CDR3 protein sequences are deduplicated, and each keeps its most common genes and DNA. The V and J calls, along with clone size, are taken from TCRdb and not from the paper's own processing. Here the sample has around 1,200,000 distinct CDR3 sequences; about two fifths occur a single time. In total, the top ten clones hold over 8.5% of the sample.

This record comes from a study of Graves' ophthalmopathy and Graves' hyperthyroidism (dated by TCRdb to between 2017 and 2018). Regarding the complete study: Hyperthyroidism was defined as stable when no progression to ophthalmopathy occurred within 18 months of follow-up. TCR beta repertoire signatures were used to distinguish Graves' ophthalmopathy from Graves' hyperthyroidism and to predict progression to ophthalmopathy. To explore V-J signatures distinguishing ophthalmopathy from hyperthyroidism, a discovery set of 100 patients (43 ophthalmopathy, about 57 stable hyperthyroidism) was enrolled. In total, approximately 140 blood samples were TCR-sequenced: approximately 42 ophthalmopathy, 80 or so hyperthyroidism and around 17 hyperthyroidism-to-ophthalmopathy patients. T-cell repertoires of thyroid tissue and blood were compared in 5 or 6 hyperthyroidism patients. An independent validation cohort comprised about 20 hyperthyroidism patients and about 16 patients who later progressed from hyperthyroidism to ophthalmopathy. After sampling, hyperthyroidism patients received methimazole starting at 30 mg daily, and ophthalmopathy patients received high-dose intravenous methylprednisolone.

Patients with hyperthyroidism were aged 18 to 65 years, had been newly diagnosed, and had a disease duration of less than 2 months. Anyone with other autoimmune diseases, uncontrolled infections, pregnancy or lactation was excluded from the study. Clinical symptoms, serum thyroxine, TRAb, thyroid ultrasound and orbital computed tomography were used for diagnosis. Trizol reagent was used to extract the total RNA, and its quality was then checked on an Agilent 2100 Bioanalyzer. The paper's findings and limits, for the study overall: In validation, the model predicted ophthalmopathy progression with roughly 68% sensitivity and roughly 72% specificity; roughly 12 predicted patients were CT-confirmed with GO in a median of approximately 6.5 months. In cross-validation, the 13-signature model distinguished ophthalmopathy from stable hyperthyroidism with about 87% sensitivity and around 81% specificity, and in the test set the corresponding values were approximately 80% and 75%. Sample size was not predetermined statistically, and investigators were not blinded to group allocation. Most expanded thyroid clonotypes with frequency above 0.001 were also detected in blood, suggesting blood repertoires may reflect the thyroid immune response.

Trimming at the junction amounts to 2 bases on V and 6 bases on J, and the germline ends lie 5 bases apart. The CDR3 starts with the cysteine, ends with the phenylalanine, and has 11 residues. Of all the DNA, just the CDR3 is kept, 33 bases in frame from base 1. CDR1 and CDR2, looked up from the germline V gene, are MNHEY and SVGAGI. The sequence derives from an adult man with Graves' hyperthyroidism. The sequenced material came from peripheral blood or thyroid tissue (not recorded which). This sequence uses TRBV6-5 and TRBJ2-7; no D gene is confidently identified. The DNA reads as follows: TGTGCCAGCAGTTACCCCCGCGAGCAGTACTTC. Protein translation: CASSYPREQYF.